Listed here are 17 T cell receptor beta chains from one sample, sequenced in a study of blood T cell repertoires in COVID-19. Sequenced by immunoSEQ multiplex PCR; TCRdb stores in-frame clones only, minus some. In the table there are tens of thousands of clones, 65% to 90% of which are singletons. The sequencing sample was made of peripheral blood. These receptors all come from an older woman with acute or convalescent COVID-19.

V gene TRBV5-6 combines with J gene TRBJ2-7, with a possible D match to TRBD2 (6 bases). The CDR3 sequence is 13 residues long. Germline values: CDR1 SGHDT, CDR2 YYEEEE. Deletions cut 4 bases from V and 4 bases from J, with 12 bases between. CDR3 coding DNA: TGTGCCAGCAGCCTCCCTCGGGGGTACGAGCAGTACTTC. Its translation is CASSLPRGYEQYF.

A few counts support this clone. The chain combines TRBV5-1 with TRBJ2-7, with 9 nucleotides matching TRBD1. CDR1 is SGHRS, CDR2 YFSETQ, per germline. This CDR3 comprises 14 residues. V lost 3 bases, J lost 5 bases, and 6 bases stayed unmatched. The CDR3: CASSSGTGTNEQYF. CDR3 sequence (DNA): TGCGCCAGCAGCTCCGGGACAGGGACTAACGAGCAGTACTTC.

The V call is TRBV19, the J call TRBJ2-7, with no clear D. The CDR3 is 13 residues long. Trimming stripped 0 bases from V and 4 bases from J, with 7 bases between. The V gene's germline CDR1 is LNHDA and CDR2 SQIVND (reference sequence). CDR3 sequence: CASSIDRRYEQYF. The CDR3 nucleotides read TGTGCCAGTAGTATAGACAGAAGATACGAGCAGTACTTC. The entire variable domain, with the rest obtained from reference TRBV19 and TRBJ2-7, is as follows: DGGITQSPKYLFRKEGQNVTLSCEQNLNHDAMYWYRQDPGQGLRLIYYSQIVNDFQKGDIAEGYSVSREKKESFPLTVTSAQKNPTAFYLCASSIDRRYEQYFGPGTRLTVT.

In nucleotides, the CDR3 is TGTGCCAGTAGTATAGGTGCACCGGGACAGGCCTTCGGGTATAGCAATCAGCCCCAGCATTTT. Protein product: CASSIGAPGQAFGYSNQPQHF. This chain connects TRBV19 to TRBJ1-5; 8 bases are shared with TRBD1. With 1 base clipped from V and 0 bases from J, the junction kept 17 bases outside the gene matches. There are 21 residues in the CDR3. Germline assignment: CDR1 LNHDA and CDR2 SQIVND (reference sequence).

The chain has TRBV5-1 and TRBJ2-7, with 9 bases aligning to TRBD1. Losses at the gene ends were 4 bases for V and 3 bases for J; bases not matched to a gene: 11. CDR3 length: 16 residues. Germline V CDR1 and CDR2: SGHRS, YFSETQ. CDR3 in amino acids: CASSKGPPGQGYEQYF. The CDR3 nucleotides read TGCGCCAGCAGCAAAGGCCCCCCGGGACAGGGCTACGAGCAGTACTTC.

Comments on this clone: A read error may produce the germline difference seen at one junction end. The gene calls are TRBV19 and TRBJ1-2; 9 bases fit TRBD1. This CDR3 is 17 amino acids long. Germline V gene lookup returns CDR1 LNHDA and CDR2 SQIVND (reference sequence). CDR3 nucleotide sequence: TGTGCCAGCAGTACCCTGGGCGGGGGACAGGGTACCTCTGGCTACACCTTC. It yields the protein CASSTLGGGQGTSGYTF.

The J gene is TRBJ2-7, the V gene TRBV7-3; TRBD2 matches at 8 bases. The CDR3 consists of 14 residues. CDR1 and CDR2 (germline): SGHTA, FQGTGA. The trim removed 2 bases at V and 6 bases at J, leaving 6 bases unmatched. For the CDR3, the DNA is TGTGCCAGCAGCTTATCAGGGACTAGATCCGAGCAGTACTTC. Translation: CASSLSGTRSEQYF.

The CDR3 reads CASSQFGTSTGELFF. CDR3 DNA sequence: TGTGCCAGCAGCCAATTCGGGACTAGCACCGGGGAGCTGTTTTTT. This rearrangement joins TRBV4-2 to TRBJ2-2, with TRBD2 matching over 8 bases. CDR1 is LGHNA, CDR2 YNFKEQ, per germline. CDR3 size: 15 residues. J lost 4 bases, V lost 2 bases, and 3 bases had no gene match.

The J gene is TRBJ1-1, the V gene TRBV4-1; TRBD1 aligns across 7 bases. The germline CDR1 and CDR2 sequences are MGHRA and YSYEKL. The CDR3 has 18 residues. V was pared by 0 bases and J by 2 bases, with 12 bases of the junction left unmatched. The CDR3 sequence is CASSQDGSTGTANTEAFF. The CDR3 nucleotides are TGCGCCAGCAGCCAAGATGGGTCCACCGGGACAGCTAACACTGAAGCTTTCTTT.

This chain uses TRBV9 with TRBJ1-5; D unresolved. V was shortened by 0 bases and J by 4 bases, with 11 bases between the two germline ends. Germline CDR1 reads SGDLS; CDR2 reads YYNGEE. The CDR3 is made up of 15 amino acids. In DNA, the CDR3 is TGTGCCAGCAGCGTAGGAGTTCAGGAAAATCAGCCCCAGCATTTT. It is translated as CASSVGVQENQPQHF.

This chain connects TRBV11-3 to TRBJ1-4; 10 bases line up with TRBD1. The CDR3 spans 16 residues. J was trimmed by 8 bases and V by 3 bases; bases with no gene match: 9. The germline gives CDR1 SGHNT, CDR2 YENEEA. In DNA form, the CDR3 reads TGTGCCAGCAGCTTTTCCGACAGGGGGCGCAGGGAAAAACTGTTTTTT. Translated, it gives CASSFSDRGRREKLFF.

There are a few counts of this clone. This chain connects TRBV10-1 to TRBJ2-7, with D possibly matching TRBD1 (6 bases). V was shortened by 6 bases and J by 1 base, with 13 bases between the two germline ends. Germline V gives CDR1 WNHNN, CDR2 SYGVQD (reference sequence). This CDR3 is 14 amino acids long. DNA of the CDR3: TGCGCCAGCAGCCCCGGACAGCGATCCTACGAGCAGTACTTC. Its translation: CASSPGQRSYEQYF.

This chain uses TRBV27 with TRBJ2-3; 12 nucleotides align to TRBD2. V trimming: 4 bases; J trimming: 6 bases; junction bases outside the gene matches: 14. Looked up from germline, CDR1 is MNHEY and CDR2 is SMNVEV (reference sequence). The CDR3 has 18 residues. CDR3 in amino acids: CASSSPWASGGARDTQYF. The CDR3 DNA reads TGTGCCAGCAGTTCCCCCTGGGCTAGCGGGGGGGCCAGGGATACGCAGTATTTT.

The chain carries TRBV5-1 and TRBJ2-7, with a weak D call TRBD1 (6 bases). The germline V gene encodes CDR1 SGHRS and CDR2 YFSETQ. This CDR3 region has 14 residues. Trimming left V 4 bases short and J 5 bases short, with 16 bases between. CDR3 bases: TGCGCCAGCAGCAGGGGACAACCCCTGGACGAGCAGTACTTC. Its protein is CASSRGQPLDEQYF. The whole variable domain, remainder taken from reference TRBV5-1 and TRBJ2-7, is KAGVTQTPRYLIKTRGQQVTLSCSPISGHRSVSWYQQTPGQGLQFLFEYFSETQRNKGNFPGRFSGRQFSNSRSEMNVSTLELGDSALYLCASSRGQPLDEQYFGPGTRLTVT.

The rearrangement uses TRBV3-1 (or the pseudogene TRBV3-2) and TRBJ1-3, with 9 bases fitting TRBD1. The CDR3 has 17 amino acids. J lost 3 bases, V lost 4 bases, and 10 bases had no gene match. Germline values: CDR1 LGHDT, CDR2 YNNKEL (reference sequence). The DNA of the CDR3 is TGTGCCAGCAGCCCGGATACAGGGGGCGCGTATGGAAACACCATATATTTT. This encodes CASSPDTGGAYGNTIYF.

V is TRBV5-1 and J is TRBJ2-3, with 10 bases that match TRBD2. The length of the CDR3 is 19 residues. The V segment lost 0 bases and the J segment 1 base; nucleotides outside the gene matches: 11. Germline CDR1 is SGHRS and CDR2 is YFSETQ. CDR3 nucleotides: TGCGCCAGCAGCTTGGGGCTAGCGGGAGCCGGGGGAGGCACAGATACGCAGTATTTT. Translating gives CASSLGLAGAGGGTDTQYF. The entire variable domain, with the rest obtained from reference TRBV5-1 and TRBJ2-3, is as follows: KAGVTQTPRYLIKTRGQQVTLSCSPISGHRSVSWYQQTPGQGLQFLFEYFSETQRNKGNFPGRFSGRQFSNSRSEMNVSTLELGDSALYLCASSLGLAGAGGGTDTQYFGPGTRLTVL.

The genes are TRBV23-1 and TRBJ2-7, with a weak D call TRBD1 (5 bases). TRBV23-1 is marked as an open reading frame, function uncertain. V lost 3 bases to trimming and J lost 0 bases, with 12 bases between them. The CDR3 runs 15 residues. CDR3 sequence: CASSHRQGTSYEQYF. CDR3 in DNA: TGCGCCAGCAGTCACCGGCAGGGTACCTCCTACGAGCAGTACTTC.